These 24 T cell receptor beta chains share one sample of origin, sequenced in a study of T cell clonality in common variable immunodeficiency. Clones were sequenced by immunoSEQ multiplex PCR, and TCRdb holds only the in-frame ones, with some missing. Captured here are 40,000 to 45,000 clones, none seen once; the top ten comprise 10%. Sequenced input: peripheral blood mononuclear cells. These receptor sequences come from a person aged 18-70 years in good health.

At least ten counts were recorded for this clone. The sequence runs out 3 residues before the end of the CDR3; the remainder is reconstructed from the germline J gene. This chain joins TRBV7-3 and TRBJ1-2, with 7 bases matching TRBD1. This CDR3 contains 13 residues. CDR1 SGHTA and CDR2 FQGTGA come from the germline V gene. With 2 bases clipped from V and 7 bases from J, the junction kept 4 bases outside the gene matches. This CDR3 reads CASSLDRVIGYTF. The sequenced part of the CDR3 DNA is TGTGCCAGCAGCTTAGACAGGGTAATTGGC.

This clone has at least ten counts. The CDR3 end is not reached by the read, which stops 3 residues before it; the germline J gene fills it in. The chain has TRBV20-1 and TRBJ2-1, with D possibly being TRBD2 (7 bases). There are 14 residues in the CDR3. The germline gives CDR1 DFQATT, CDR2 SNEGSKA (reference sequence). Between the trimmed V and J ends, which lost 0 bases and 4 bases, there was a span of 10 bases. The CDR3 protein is CSAREGGAYNEQFF. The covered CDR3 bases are TGCAGTGCTAGAGAGGGGGGGGCGTACAATGAG.

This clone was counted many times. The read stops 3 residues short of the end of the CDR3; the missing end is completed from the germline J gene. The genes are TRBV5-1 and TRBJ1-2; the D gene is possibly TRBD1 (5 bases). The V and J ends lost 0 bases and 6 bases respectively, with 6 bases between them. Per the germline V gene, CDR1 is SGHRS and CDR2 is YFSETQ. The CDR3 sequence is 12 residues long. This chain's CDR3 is CASSLGGDGYTF. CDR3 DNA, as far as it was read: TGCGCCAGCAGCTTGGGGGGGGATGGC.

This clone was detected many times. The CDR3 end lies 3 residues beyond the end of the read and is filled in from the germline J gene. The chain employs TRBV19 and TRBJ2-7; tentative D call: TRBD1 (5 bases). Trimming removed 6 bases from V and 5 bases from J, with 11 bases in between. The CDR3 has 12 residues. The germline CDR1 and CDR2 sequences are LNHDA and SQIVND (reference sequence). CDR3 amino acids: CASRWTLNEQYF. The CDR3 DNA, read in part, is TGTGCCAGTAGGTGGACACTGAACGAG.

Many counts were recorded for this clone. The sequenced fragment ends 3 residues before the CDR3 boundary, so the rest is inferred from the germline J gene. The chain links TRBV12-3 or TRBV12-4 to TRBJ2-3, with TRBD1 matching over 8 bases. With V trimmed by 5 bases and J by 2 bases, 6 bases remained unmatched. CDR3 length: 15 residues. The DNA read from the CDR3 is TGTGCCAGCAGTCGCGGACAGGGTCACACAGATACG. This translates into CASSRGQGHTDT. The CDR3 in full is CASSRGQGHTDTQYF.

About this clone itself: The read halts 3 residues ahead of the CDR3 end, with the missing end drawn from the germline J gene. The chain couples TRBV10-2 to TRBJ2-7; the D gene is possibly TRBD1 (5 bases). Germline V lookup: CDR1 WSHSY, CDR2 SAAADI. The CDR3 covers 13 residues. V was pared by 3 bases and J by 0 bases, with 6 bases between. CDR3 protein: CASSEDSSYEQYF. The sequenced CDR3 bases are TGCGCCAGCAGTGAAGACAGCTCCTACGAG.

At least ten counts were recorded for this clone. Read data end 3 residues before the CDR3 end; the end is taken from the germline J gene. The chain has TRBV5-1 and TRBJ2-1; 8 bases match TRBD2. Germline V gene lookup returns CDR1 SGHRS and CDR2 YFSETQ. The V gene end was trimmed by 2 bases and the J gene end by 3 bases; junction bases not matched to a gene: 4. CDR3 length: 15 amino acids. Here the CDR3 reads CASSLTSGSYNEQFF. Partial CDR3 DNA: TGCGCCAGCAGCTTAACTAGCGGAAGCTACAATGAG.

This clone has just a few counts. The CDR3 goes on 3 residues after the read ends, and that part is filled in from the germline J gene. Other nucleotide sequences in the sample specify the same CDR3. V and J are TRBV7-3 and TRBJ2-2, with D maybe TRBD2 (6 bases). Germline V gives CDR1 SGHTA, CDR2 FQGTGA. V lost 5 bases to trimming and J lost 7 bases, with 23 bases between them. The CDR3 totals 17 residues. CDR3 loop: CASSLIPGTQGVGELFF. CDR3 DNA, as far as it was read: TGTGCCAGCAGCCTAATCCCCGGGACTCAGGGAGTCGGGGAG.

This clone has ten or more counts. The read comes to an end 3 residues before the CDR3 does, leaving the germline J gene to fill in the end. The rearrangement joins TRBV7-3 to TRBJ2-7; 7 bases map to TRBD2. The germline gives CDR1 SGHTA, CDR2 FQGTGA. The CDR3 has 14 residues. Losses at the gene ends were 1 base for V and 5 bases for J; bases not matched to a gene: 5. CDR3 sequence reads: CASSLSGRSHEQYF. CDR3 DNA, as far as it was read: TGTGCCAGCAGCTTAAGCGGGAGAAGCCACGAG.

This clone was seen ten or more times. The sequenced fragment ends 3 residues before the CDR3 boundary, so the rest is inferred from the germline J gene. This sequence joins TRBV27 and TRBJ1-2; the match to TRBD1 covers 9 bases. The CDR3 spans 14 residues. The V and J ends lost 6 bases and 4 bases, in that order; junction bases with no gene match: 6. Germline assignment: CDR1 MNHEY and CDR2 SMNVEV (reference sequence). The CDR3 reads CASRRTGERYGYTF. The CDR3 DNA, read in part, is TGTGCCAGCAGAAGGACAGGGGAACGCTATGGC.

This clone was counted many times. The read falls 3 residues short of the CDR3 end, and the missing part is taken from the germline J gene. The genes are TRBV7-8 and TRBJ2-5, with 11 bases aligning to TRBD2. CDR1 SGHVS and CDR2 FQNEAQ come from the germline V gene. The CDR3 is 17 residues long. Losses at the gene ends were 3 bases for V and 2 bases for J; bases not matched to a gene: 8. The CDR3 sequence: CASSFLAGGPRQETQYF. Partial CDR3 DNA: TGTGCCAGCAGCTTTTTAGCGGGGGGGCCAAGGCAAGAGACC.

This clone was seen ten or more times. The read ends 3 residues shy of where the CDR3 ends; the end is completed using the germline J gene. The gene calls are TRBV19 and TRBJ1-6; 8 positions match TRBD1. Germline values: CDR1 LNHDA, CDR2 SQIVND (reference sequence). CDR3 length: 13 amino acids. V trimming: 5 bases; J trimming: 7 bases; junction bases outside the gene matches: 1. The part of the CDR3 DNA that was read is TGTGCCAGTAGTCGGACAGGGAATTCACCC. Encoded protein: CASSRTGNSP. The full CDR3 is CASSRTGNSPLHF.

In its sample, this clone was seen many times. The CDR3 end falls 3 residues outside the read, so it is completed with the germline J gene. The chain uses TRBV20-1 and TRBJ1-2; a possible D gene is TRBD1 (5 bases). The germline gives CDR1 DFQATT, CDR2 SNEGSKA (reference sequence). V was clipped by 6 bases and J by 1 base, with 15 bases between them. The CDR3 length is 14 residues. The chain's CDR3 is CSAEGYRINYGYTF. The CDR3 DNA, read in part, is TGCAGTGCCGAAGGTTACAGGATTAACTATGGC.

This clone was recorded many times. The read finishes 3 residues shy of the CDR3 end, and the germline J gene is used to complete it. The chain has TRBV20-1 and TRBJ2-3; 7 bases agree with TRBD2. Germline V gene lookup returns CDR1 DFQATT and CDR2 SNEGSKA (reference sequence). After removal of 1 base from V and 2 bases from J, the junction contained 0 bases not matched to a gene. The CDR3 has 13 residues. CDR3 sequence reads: CSARGLATDTQYF. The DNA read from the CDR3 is TGCAGTGCTAGAGGACTAGCCACAGATACG.

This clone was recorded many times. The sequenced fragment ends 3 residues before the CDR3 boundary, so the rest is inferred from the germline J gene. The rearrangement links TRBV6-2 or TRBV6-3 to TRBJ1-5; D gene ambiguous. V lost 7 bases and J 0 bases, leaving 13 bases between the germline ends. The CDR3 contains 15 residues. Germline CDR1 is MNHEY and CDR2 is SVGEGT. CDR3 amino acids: CASNLDGYSNQPQHF. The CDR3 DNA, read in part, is TGTGCCAGCAACCTAGACGGATATAGCAATCAGCCC.

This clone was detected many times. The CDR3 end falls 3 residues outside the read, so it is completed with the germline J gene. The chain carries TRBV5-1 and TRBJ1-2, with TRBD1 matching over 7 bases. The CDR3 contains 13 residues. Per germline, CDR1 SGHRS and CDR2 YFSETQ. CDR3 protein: CASSSTGMEGYTF. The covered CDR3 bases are TGCGCCAGCAGCTCGACAGGGATGGAGGGC.

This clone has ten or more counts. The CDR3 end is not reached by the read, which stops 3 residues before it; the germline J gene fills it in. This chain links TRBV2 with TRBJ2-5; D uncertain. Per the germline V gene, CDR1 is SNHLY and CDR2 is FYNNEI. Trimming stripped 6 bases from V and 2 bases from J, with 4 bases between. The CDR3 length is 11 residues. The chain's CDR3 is CASRQQETQYF. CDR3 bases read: TGTGCCAGCAGACAACAAGAGACC. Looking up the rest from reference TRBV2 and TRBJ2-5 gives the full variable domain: EPEVTQTPSHQVTQMGQEVILRCVPISNHLYFYWYRQILGQKVEFLVSFYNNEISEKSEIFDDQFSVERPDGSNFTLKIRSTKLEDSAMYFCASRQQETQYFGPGTRLLVL.

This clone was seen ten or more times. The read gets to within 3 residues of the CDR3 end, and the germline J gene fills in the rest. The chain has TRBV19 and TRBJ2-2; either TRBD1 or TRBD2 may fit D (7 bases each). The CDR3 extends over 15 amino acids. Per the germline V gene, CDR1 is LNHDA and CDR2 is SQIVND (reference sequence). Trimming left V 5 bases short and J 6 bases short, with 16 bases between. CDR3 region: CASSGRGLRSGELFF. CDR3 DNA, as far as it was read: TGTGCCAGTAGTGGGAGGGGGCTGAGGTCCGGGGAG.

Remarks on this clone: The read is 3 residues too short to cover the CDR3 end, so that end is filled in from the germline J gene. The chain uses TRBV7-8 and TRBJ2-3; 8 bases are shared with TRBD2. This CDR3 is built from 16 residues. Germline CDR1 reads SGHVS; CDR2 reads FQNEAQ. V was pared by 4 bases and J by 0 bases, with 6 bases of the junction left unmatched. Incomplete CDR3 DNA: TGTGCCAGCAGCTCCCGGGCTAGCGGGAGCACAGATACG. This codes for CASSSRASGSTDT. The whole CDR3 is CASSSRASGSTDTQYF.

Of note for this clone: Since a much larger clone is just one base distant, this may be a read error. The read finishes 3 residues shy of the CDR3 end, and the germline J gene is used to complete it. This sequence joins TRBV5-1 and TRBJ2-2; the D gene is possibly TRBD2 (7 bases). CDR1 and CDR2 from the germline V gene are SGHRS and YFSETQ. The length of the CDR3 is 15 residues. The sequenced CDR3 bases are TGCGCCAGCAGCTTTGGGGGGGCTGGGGCCAACGTG. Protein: CASSFGGAGANV. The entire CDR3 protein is CASSFGGAGANVLFF. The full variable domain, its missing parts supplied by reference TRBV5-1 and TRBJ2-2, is KAGVTQTPRYLIKTRGQQVTLSCSPISGHRSVSWYQQTPGQGLQFLFEYFSETQRNKGNFPGRFSGRQFSNSRSEMNVSTLELGDSALYLCASSFGGAGANVLFFGEGSRLTVL.

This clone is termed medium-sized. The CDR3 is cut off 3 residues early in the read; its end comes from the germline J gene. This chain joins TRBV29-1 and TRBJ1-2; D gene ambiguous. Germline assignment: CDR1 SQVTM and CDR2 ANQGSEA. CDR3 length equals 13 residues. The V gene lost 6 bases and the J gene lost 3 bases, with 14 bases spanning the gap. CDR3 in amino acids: CSVRPPLDYGYTF. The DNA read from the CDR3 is TGCAGCGTCCGCCCTCCGTTAGACTATGGC.

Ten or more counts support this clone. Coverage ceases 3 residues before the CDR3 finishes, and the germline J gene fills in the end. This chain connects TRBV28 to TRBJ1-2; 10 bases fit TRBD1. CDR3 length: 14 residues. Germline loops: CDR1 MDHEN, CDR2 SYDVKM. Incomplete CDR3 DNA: TGTGCCAGCAGCTCACCCGGGACAGGGGTCGGC. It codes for CASSSPGTGVG. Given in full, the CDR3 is CASSSPGTGVGYTF.

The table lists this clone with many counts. CDR3 bases read: TGTGCCAGCAGCCCGGGCAGGGTA. Translated: CASSPGRV. The full CDR3 sequence reads CASSPGRVAFF. The genes are TRBV11-3 and TRBJ1-1; TRBD1 is a possible D gene (5 bases). The read ends 3 residues shy of where the CDR3 ends; the end is completed using the germline J gene. The germline CDR1 and CDR2 sequences are SGHNT and YENEEA. CDR3 size: 11 residues.

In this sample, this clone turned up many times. The CDR3 reads CASSAGTGYSPLHF. The CDR3 DNA, read in part, is TGTGCCAGCAGCGCTGGGACAGGTTATTCACCC. This chain links TRBV7-2 with TRBJ1-6; 8 bases are shared with TRBD1. The sequence runs out 3 residues before the end of the CDR3; the remainder is reconstructed from the germline J gene. With V trimmed by 5 bases and J by 8 bases, 5 bases remained unmatched. The CDR3 is made up of 14 amino acids. Per germline, CDR1 SGHTA and CDR2 FQGNSA.